Sequencing of this T cell receptor beta chain was carried out in a study of blood T cell repertoires in COVID-19. Study-level information: T cells, B-cell-depleted T cells, or PBMCs provided the cDNA or gDNA that served as material.

The assay was immunoSEQ multiplex PCR, and TCRdb's table has in-frame clones only and misses some. Here the sample spans around 63,000 clones, roughly 80% being singletons. Germline V gene sequence: CDR1 MNHNS, CDR2 SASEGT. CDR3 length: 16 amino acids. Trimming removed 3 bases from V and 1 base from J, with 12 bases in between. The sequencing sample was made of peripheral blood. V and J are TRBV6-1 and TRBJ2-2; D is unresolved. This clonotype was sampled from a woman aged 45 to 65 with active or convalescent COVID-19. The CDR3 DNA reads as TGTGCCAGCAGTGATATCTTATTCGTGAACACCGGGGAGCTGTTTTTT. Translation: CASSDILFVNTGELFF.